This record looks at one TCR beta chain sequence and its context. The antigen is undetermined. Despite likely unrecorded immune exposures, the donors were nominally healthy at the time of sampling. This entry is derived from a study of cytomegalovirus exposure and HLA in healthy donors. Whole-study results and caveats: Confirmation was obtained in vitro that three CMV-associated chains are specific for CMV antigens. Reports showed the classifier diagnosing cytomegalovirus status with high specificity and sensitivity. In all likelihood, a cluster of highly shared sequence variants was a sequencing artifact.

The PCR employed 60 Vbeta primers together with 13 Jbeta primers. Clones were read by immunoSEQ multiplex PCR, and TCRdb kept only the in-frame ones, dropping some. The table has over 150,000 clones, roughly 79% seen once; the top ten hold over 0.95%. CDR3 length: 15 residues. In germline, CDR1 is SNHLY, CDR2 FYNNEI. Trimming removed 9 bases from V and 4 bases from J; junction bases left unmatched: 4. Sequenced input: PBMCs. The TCR originated in a woman in her fifties or sixties in good health and CMV-seronegative. J is TRBJ2-1 and V is TRBV2, with 15 nucleotides matching TRBD2. This CDR3 is CARGGTSGGYNEQFF. In nucleotides, the CDR3 is TGTGCCAGAGGGGGGACTAGCGGGGGGTACAATGAGCAGTTCTTC.